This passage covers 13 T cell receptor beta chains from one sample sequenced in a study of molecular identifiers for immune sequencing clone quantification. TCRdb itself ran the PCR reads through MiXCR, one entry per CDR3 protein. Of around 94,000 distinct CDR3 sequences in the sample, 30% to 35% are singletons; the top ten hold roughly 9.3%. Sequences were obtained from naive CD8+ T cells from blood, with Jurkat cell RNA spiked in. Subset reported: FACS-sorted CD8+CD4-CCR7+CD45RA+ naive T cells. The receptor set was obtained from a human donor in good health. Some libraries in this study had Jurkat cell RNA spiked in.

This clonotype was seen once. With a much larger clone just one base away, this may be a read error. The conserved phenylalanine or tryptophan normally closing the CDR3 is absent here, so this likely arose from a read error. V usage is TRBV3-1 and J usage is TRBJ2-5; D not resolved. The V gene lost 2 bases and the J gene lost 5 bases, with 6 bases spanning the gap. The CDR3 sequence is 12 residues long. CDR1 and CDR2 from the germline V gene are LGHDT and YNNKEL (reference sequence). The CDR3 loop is CASSQTWETQYS. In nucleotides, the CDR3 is TGTGCCAGCAGCCAAACATGGGAGACCCAGTACTCC.

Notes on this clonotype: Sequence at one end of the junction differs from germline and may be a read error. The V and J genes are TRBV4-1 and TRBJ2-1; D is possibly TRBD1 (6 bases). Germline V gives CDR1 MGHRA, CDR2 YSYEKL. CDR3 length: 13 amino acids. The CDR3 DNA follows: TGCGCCAGCAGCCAACTCAGGGGCAATGAGCAGATCTTC. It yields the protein CASSQLRGNEQIF.

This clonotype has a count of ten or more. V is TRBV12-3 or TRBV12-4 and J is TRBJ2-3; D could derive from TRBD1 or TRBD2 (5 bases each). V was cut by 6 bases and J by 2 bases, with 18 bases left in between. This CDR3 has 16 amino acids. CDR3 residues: CASSKHRDRNTDTQYF. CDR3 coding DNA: TGTGCCAGCAGCAAACACCGGGACCGTAACACAGATACGCAGTATTTT.

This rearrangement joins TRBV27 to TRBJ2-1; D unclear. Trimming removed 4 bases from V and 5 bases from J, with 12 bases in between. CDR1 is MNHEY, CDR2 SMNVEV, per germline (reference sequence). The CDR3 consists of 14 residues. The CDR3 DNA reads TGTGCCAGCAGTTCACCGCTACAAAACAATGAGCAGTTCTTC. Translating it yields CASSSPLQNNEQFF.

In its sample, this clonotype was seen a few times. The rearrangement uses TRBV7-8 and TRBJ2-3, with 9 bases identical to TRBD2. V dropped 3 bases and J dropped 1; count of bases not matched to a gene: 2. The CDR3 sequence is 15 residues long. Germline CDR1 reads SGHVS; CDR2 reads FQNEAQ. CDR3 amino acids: CASSLSSGGTDTQYF. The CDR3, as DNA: TGTGCCAGCAGCTTGTCTAGCGGGGGCACAGATACGCAGTATTTT.

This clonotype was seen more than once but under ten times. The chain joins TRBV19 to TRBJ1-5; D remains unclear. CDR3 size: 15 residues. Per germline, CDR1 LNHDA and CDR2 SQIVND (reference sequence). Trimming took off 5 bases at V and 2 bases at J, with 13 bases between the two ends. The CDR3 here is CASSHGSRGNQPQHF. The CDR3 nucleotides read TGTGCCAGTAGTCACGGGAGTAGGGGCAATCAGCCCCAGCATTTT.

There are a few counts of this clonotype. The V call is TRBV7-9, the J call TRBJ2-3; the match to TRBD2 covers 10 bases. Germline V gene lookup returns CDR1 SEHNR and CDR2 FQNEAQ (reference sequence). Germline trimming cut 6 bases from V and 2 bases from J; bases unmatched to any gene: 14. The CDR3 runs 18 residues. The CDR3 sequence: CASSPPGQAGGHTDTQYF. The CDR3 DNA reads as TGTGCCAGCAGTCCCCCCGGACAAGCGGGAGGGCACACAGATACGCAGTATTTT.

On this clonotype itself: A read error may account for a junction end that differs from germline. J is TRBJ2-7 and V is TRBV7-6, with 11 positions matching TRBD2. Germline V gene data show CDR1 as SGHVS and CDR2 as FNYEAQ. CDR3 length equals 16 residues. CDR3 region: CASSLLVSGRAYEQNF. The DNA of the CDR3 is TGTGCCAGCAGCTTACTTGTTAGCGGGAGGGCCTACGAGCAGAACTTC.

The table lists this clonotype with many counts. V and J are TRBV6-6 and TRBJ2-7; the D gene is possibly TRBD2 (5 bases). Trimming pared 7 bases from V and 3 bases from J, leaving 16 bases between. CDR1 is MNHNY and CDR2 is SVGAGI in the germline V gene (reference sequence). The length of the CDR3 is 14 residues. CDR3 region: CASTLGLDRYEQYF. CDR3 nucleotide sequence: TGTGCCAGCACCCTCGGACTCGATCGCTACGAGCAGTACTTC.

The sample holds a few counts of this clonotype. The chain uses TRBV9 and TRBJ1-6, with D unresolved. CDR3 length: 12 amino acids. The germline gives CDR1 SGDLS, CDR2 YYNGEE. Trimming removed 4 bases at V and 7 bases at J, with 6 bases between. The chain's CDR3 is CASSKGNSPLHF. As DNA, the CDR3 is TGTGCCAGCAGCAAGGGAAATTCACCCCTCCACTTT.

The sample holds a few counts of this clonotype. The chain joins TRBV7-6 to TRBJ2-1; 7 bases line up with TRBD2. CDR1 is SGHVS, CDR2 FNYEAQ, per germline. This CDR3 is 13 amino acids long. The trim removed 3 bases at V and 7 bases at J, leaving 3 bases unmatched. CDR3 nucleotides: TGTGCCAGCAGCTTGGGGGGGGGGAATGAGCAGTTCTTC. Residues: CASSLGGGNEQFF. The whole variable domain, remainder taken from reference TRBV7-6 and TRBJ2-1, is GAGVSQSPRYKVTKRGQDVALRCDPISGHVSLYWYRQALGQGPEFLTYFNYEAQQDKSGLPNDRFSAERPEGSISTLTIQRTEQRDSAMYRCASSLGGGNEQFFGPGTRLTVL.

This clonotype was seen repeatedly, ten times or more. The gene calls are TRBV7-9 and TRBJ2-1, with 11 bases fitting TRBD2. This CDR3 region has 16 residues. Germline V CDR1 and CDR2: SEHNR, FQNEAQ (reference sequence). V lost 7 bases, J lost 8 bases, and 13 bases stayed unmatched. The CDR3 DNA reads TGTGCCAGCACCAAATTAGCGGGAGGGCCGGTCCATGAGCAGTTCTTC. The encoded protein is CASTKLAGGPVHEQFF.

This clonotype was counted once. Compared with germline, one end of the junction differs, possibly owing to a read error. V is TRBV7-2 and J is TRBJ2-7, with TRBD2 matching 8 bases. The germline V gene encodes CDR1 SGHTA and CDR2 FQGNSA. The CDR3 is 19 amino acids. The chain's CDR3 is CASSLVGDSGTGTGGEQNF. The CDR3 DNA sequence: TGTGCCAGCAGCTTAGTCGGGGATAGCGGGACTGGGACCGGGGGAGAGCAGAACTTC.